A selection of T cell receptor beta chains follows, all from one sample in a study of blood T cell repertoires in COVID-19. Clones were sequenced by immunoSEQ multiplex PCR, and TCRdb holds only the in-frame ones, with some missing. The table has over 150,000 clones, 83% seen once. Material: peripheral blood. These receptors were obtained from a woman aged 55-69 years with COVID-19, enrolled during active disease. The CDR3 runs from the conserved cysteine through the conserved F or W.

>TRBV11-2|TRBJ2-3
CASSLEVLASDTQYF
>TRBV9|TRBJ2-3
CASRGSGTDTQYF
>TRBV11-2|TRBJ1-5
CASSQDRQPQHF
>TRBV28|TRBJ1-2
CASSLPRYYGYTF
>TRBV10-3|TRBJ1-1
CAIRQGMNTEAFF
>TRBV7-6|TRBJ2-3
CASSPGQMYTDTQYF
>TRBV10-3|TRBJ2-5
CAISVTLGVETQYF
>TRBV19|TRBJ2-3
CASRSGDTQYF
>TRBV18|TRBJ1-2
CASSGGIHYGYTF
>TRBV5-1|TRBJ2-1
CASSLIPGQLNNEQFF
>TRBV5-5|TRBJ1-2
CASSLGLLGGAGGYTF
>TRBV27|TRBJ1-2
CASSTGGMHGYTF
>TRBV4-1|TRBJ1-4
CASSQDQGWTKLFF
>TRBV7-3|TRBJ1-6
CASSLTAGISPLHF
>TRBV5-4|TRBJ1-4
CASSSQGRDEKLFF